Detailed here is one T cell receptor (beta chain). This entry belongs to a study of blood T cell repertoires in COVID-19. Study as a whole: Spain, Italy and the United States supplied samples that represented acute and convalescent COVID-19. Sources were T cells, B-cell-depleted T cells, or PBMCs; the material itself was cDNA or gDNA.

The CDR3 sequence is 16 residues long. V was pared by 5 bases and J by 7 bases, with 9 bases of the junction left unmatched. CDR1 is SGHTA, CDR2 FQGTGA, per germline. Original methodology: Nucleated cell counts were estimated from reference gene primer amplification. Here immunoSEQ multiplex PCR was the method, and the copy in TCRdb shows in-frame clones only, minus some. That table gives V, J and clone size, and the DNA gave D and trimming. The table lists about 99,000 clones, about 79% of them singletons. The receptor's source is a woman of 80 years or more with active or convalescent COVID-19. Input material: peripheral blood. The chain employs TRBV7-3 and TRBJ2-1, with 12 bases matching TRBD2. As DNA, the CDR3 is TGTGCCAGCAGCCCATCGACTAGCGGGAGATGGAATGAGCAGTTCTTC. Encoded protein: CASSPSTSGRWNEQFF.